Below are 22 T cell receptor beta chains sequenced from a single sample in a study of T cell repertoires in cytomegalovirus infection. TCRdb recomputed calls from the reads with MiXCR, one row per CDR3 protein. The sample records roughly 130,000 distinct CDR3 sequences, 7.5% to 9% being singletons. The sequenced sample was PBMCs. These receptors all come from a human donor in good health (CMV status not recorded). Some clones in this sample may be carry-over from other donors' samples.

This clonotype was seen ten or more times. V gene TRBV29-1 combines with J gene TRBJ1-2; D is unresolved. Looked up from germline, CDR1 is SQVTM and CDR2 is ANQGSEA. The CDR3 runs 11 residues. The V end was cut by 0 bases, the J end by 8 bases, with 7 bases between. The CDR3 DNA reads TGCAGCGTTGAAGAGTCGCAAGGCTACACCTTC. Its translation: CSVEESQGYTF.

This clonotype was counted at least ten times. The gene calls are TRBV10-3 and TRBJ1-5, with D possibly being TRBD1 (6 bases). Per the germline V gene, CDR1 is ENHRY and CDR2 is SYGVKD. The CDR3 contains 15 residues. Trimming removed 0 bases at V and 3 bases at J, with 9 bases between. The CDR3 reads CAISESAGVNQPQHF. DNA of the CDR3: TGTGCCATCAGTGAGTCGGCAGGGGTCAATCAGCCCCAGCATTTT.

In its sample, this clonotype was seen many times. The V call is TRBV7-7, the J call TRBJ2-5; TRBD1 might be the D (6 bases). Per the germline V gene, CDR1 is SSHAT and CDR2 is FNYEAQ (reference sequence). The CDR3 is 14 residues long. Trimming took 4 bases from V and 5 from J, leaving 14 bases between them. In DNA, the CDR3 is TGTGCCAGCAGCTGGGCAGGGGTGGACGAGACCCAGTACTTC. Translation gives CASSWAGVDETQYF.

This clonotype was observed many times. The chain uses TRBV2 and TRBJ1-2; no clear D gene. Trimming removed 1 base from V and 4 bases from J, with 4 bases in between. The CDR3 covers 12 residues. Germline V gene lookup returns CDR1 SNHLY and CDR2 FYNNEI. The CDR3 reads CASSEGPYGYTF. CDR3 sequence (DNA): TGTGCCAGCAGTGAAGGCCCCTATGGCTACACCTTC.

This clonotype was seen many times. This chain joins TRBV29-1 and TRBJ2-3, with D perhaps TRBD1 (6 bases). CDR1 is SQVTM and CDR2 is ANQGSEA in the germline V gene. There are 12 residues in the CDR3. Trimming cost V 8 bases and J 2 bases, with 11 bases left between them. CDR3 DNA: TGCAGCCCCAAGGGGGTCACAGATACGCAGTATTTT. Residues: CSPKGVTDTQYF.

To note about this clonotype: This may stem from a read error, because a much larger clone lies one nucleotide away. V and J are TRBV19 and TRBJ1-1; D gene unclear. V was pared by 3 bases and J by 3 bases, with 5 bases between. Germline lookup yields CDR1 LNHDA and CDR2 SQIVND (reference sequence). CDR3 length: 12 amino acids. The CDR3 region is CASSMIYTEAFF. The CDR3 DNA is TGTGCCAGTAGTATGATATACACTGAAGCTTTCTTT.

This clonotype came up a few times. This chain links TRBV9 with TRBJ2-2; TRBD1 matches at 7 bases. Looked up from germline, CDR1 is SGDLS and CDR2 is YYNGEE. This CDR3 spans 19 amino acids. Trimming removed 1 base from V and 0 bases from J; junction bases left unmatched: 12. CDR3 DNA sequence: TGTGCCAGCAGCGTAAAGTTCGGGACAGTCCACTCGAACACCGGGGAGCTGTTTTTT. Its protein is CASSVKFGTVHSNTGELFF.

The chain combines TRBV19 with TRBJ2-2, with D maybe TRBD1 (5 bases). The CDR3 contains 15 residues. V was clipped by 3 bases and J by 5 bases, with 13 bases between them. In germline, CDR1 is LNHDA, CDR2 SQIVND (reference sequence). CDR3 loop: CASSMMAGKTGELFF. The CDR3 nucleotides read TGTGCCAGTAGTATGATGGCAGGGAAGACCGGGGAGCTGTTTTTT.

This clonotype was recorded a few times. V usage is TRBV28 and J usage is TRBJ1-1, with 7 bases lining up with TRBD1. Germline trimming cut 6 bases from V and 3 bases from J; bases unmatched to any gene: 7. Germline values: CDR1 MDHEN, CDR2 SYDVKM. The CDR3 has 14 amino acids. CDR3 sequence: CASRLQGFYTEAFF. The CDR3 bases are TGTGCCAGCAGGCTACAGGGGTTCTACACTGAAGCTTTCTTT.

In its sample, this clonotype was seen many times. The chain recombines TRBV20-1 with TRBJ2-3; D unclear. CDR3 length equals 15 residues. Germline V lookup: CDR1 DFQATT, CDR2 SNEGSKA (reference sequence). The germline V and J ends were trimmed by 6 bases and 3 bases, with 19 bases remaining between them. CDR3 loop: CSAQHSPRSTDTQYF. CDR3 in DNA: TGCAGTGCGCAACATTCTCCGAGGTCGACAGATACGCAGTATTTT.

J is TRBJ2-3 and V is TRBV5-1; 7 bases line up with TRBD2. CDR3 length: 14 residues. Germline CDR1 reads SGHRS; CDR2 reads YFSETQ. V dropped 7 bases and J dropped 2; count of bases not matched to a gene: 7. CDR3 sequence (DNA): TGCGCCAGCCGGAGGGAGGGAACCACAGATACGCAGTATTTT. Translating it yields CASRREGTTDTQYF.

This clonotype was recorded at least ten times. The genes are TRBV9 and TRBJ1-6; 7 bases agree with TRBD1. This CDR3 has 15 residues. Germline V lookup: CDR1 SGDLS, CDR2 YYNGEE. Unmatched junction bases numbered 5, after V lost 4 bases and J lost 4 bases. This CDR3 is CASSMWDRYNSPLHF. CDR3 bases: TGTGCCAGCAGCATGTGGGACAGATATAATTCACCCCTCCACTTT.

This clonotype was recorded at least ten times. The chain recombines TRBV6-2 or TRBV6-3 with TRBJ2-1, with 10 bases identical to TRBD1. The CDR3 has 13 amino acids. J was trimmed by 6 bases and V by 6 bases; bases with no gene match: 2. CDR1 and CDR2 from the germline V gene are MNHEY and SVGEGT. The CDR3 DNA sequence: TGTGCCAGCAGGGGACAGGGGTTCAATGAGCAGTTCTTC. Translated: CASRGQGFNEQFF.

Concerning this clonotype itself: With a much larger clone just one base away, this may be a read error. This sequence joins TRBV2 and TRBJ1-1, with D unresolved. Germline V CDR1 and CDR2: SNHLY, FYNNEI. V lost 6 bases and J 5 bases, leaving 16 bases between the germline ends. CDR3 length: 14 residues. CDR3 residues: CASRAQWKSTEAFF. As DNA, the CDR3 is TGTGCCAGCAGGGCCCAGTGGAAGAGTACTGAAGCTTTCTTT.

This clonotype was recorded at least ten times. The gene calls are TRBV2 and TRBJ2-1; D is perhaps TRBD2 (6 bases). The CDR3 contains 11 residues. The germline V and J ends were trimmed by 9 bases and 8 bases, with 11 bases remaining between them. Germline lookup yields CDR1 SNHLY and CDR2 FYNNEI. The CDR3 here is CARRERDEQFF. The CDR3 nucleotides read TGTGCCAGACGGGAGAGGGATGAGCAGTTCTTC.

This clonotype occurred a few times. V gene TRBV5-1 combines with J gene TRBJ2-7, with TRBD1 matching 8 bases. With V trimmed by 3 bases and J by 6 bases, 5 bases remained unmatched. The CDR3 runs 13 residues. The germline V gene encodes CDR1 SGHRS and CDR2 YFSETQ. The DNA for the CDR3 is TGCGCCAGCAGCTCGGAAGACAGGGGCGAGCAGTACTTC. This encodes CASSSEDRGEQYF.

Ten or more counts support this clonotype. CDR3 in amino acids: CAISELKRFSIFGYTF. CDR3 nucleotides: TGTGCCATCAGTGAGTTGAAGAGGTTCTCTATTTTTGGCTACACCTTC. The chain combines TRBV10-3 with TRBJ1-2, with D uncertain. The CDR3 is 16 amino acids. V dropped 1 base and J dropped 7 bases, with 19 bases sitting between them. Germline V gives CDR1 ENHRY, CDR2 SYGVKD.

This clonotype was detected ten times or more. This chain links TRBV20-1 with TRBJ1-1; TRBD1 might be the D (5 bases). Germline lookup yields CDR1 DFQATT and CDR2 SNEGSKA (reference sequence). CDR3 length: 13 amino acids. V was clipped by 1 base and J by 3 bases, with 9 bases between them. CDR3 nucleotide sequence: TGCAGTGCTAGAGTCCCAGGGTACACTGAAGCTTTCTTT. It yields the protein CSARVPGYTEAFF.

There are many counts of this clonotype. This rearrangement joins TRBV11-2 to TRBJ1-1; no clear D. Trimming pared 5 bases from V and 6 bases from J, leaving 7 bases between. There are 11 residues in the CDR3. The germline V gene encodes CDR1 SGHAT and CDR2 FQNNGV. Here the CDR3 reads CASSRTAEAFF. The DNA for the CDR3 is TGTGCCAGCAGCCGGACCGCTGAAGCTTTCTTT.

The chain couples TRBV2 to TRBJ2-3, with no clear D. Trimming removed 7 bases at V and 3 bases at J, with 17 bases between. CDR1 is SNHLY, CDR2 FYNNEI, per germline. The CDR3 consists of 15 residues. The DNA of the CDR3 is TGTGCCAGCAAATTGGGCGGCTTGACTACAGATACGCAGTATTTT. This sequence encodes CASKLGGLTTDTQYF.

This clonotype occurred a few times. In DNA, the CDR3 is TGTGCCACCAGCAGAGATCTGTGGGGGGCAGGAGCCAAAAACATTCAGTACTTC. Amino acids: CATSRDLWGAGAKNIQYF. The rearrangement links TRBV15 to TRBJ2-4; perhaps D is TRBD1 or TRBD2 (6 bases each). In germline, CDR1 is LNHNV, CDR2 YYDKDF (reference sequence). V shed 0 bases and J shed 0 bases, with 15 bases lying between them. The CDR3 is 18 amino acids.

This clonotype has more than one count but fewer than ten. The rearrangement links TRBV10-3 to TRBJ2-3; 9 nucleotides line up with TRBD2. The ends lost 9 bases at V and 0 bases at J; junction bases unmatched: 7. The germline V gene encodes CDR1 ENHRY and CDR2 SYGVKD. The CDR3 totals 15 residues. DNA for the CDR3: TGTGCCATTCGGGCAGCGGGGGGTAGCACAGATACGCAGTATTTT. This sequence encodes CAIRAAGGSTDTQYF.